This TCR beta chain was documented in a study of immune evolution from preneoplasia to lung adenocarcinoma. Germline-derived CDR1 and CDR2 are MNHEY and SVGAGI. The CDR3 has 14 residues. V was pared by 3 bases and J by 4 bases, with 12 bases between. Method: immunoSEQ multiplex PCR; TCRdb's copy keeps in-frame clones and lacks some. The table lists around 41,000 clones, approximately 79% of them singletons. The sample holds one count of this clone. The J gene is TRBJ1-1, the V gene TRBV6-5; tentatively, D is TRBD1 (6 bases). Material: FFPE invasive lung adenocarcinoma tissue. The clonotype comes from a person aged 55 to 70 with lung adenocarcinoma. Here the CDR3 reads CASSYDDRLTEAFF. The CDR3 DNA reads as TGTGCCAGCAGTTATGACGACAGGCTCACTGAAGCTTTCTTT.